By share, the clone carrying this TCR beta chain counts as medium-sized. Its antigen is unidentified. This entry belongs to a study of metastatic and nonmetastatic thyroid tumors. Looking at the study overall: Both malignant and benign thyroid patients supplied peripheral blood and tumor or nodule tissue samples, across which the repertoires of these patients were then compared. Whole-study results and caveats: Malignant thyroid tumors reportedly had TCR beta diversity that was significantly higher than in benign nodules, in blood and tumor.

Authors' methods: Clinicopathological groups of papillary thyroid cancer showed CDR3 differences that were used to build a distant-metastasis classifier. Via MiXCR, TCRdb re-called the PCR reads. The V and J calls were not made by the authors but by TCRdb's processing. In the table there are thousands of clones, under 30% of which are singletons. V lost 7 bases and J 4 bases, leaving 10 bases between the germline ends. The CDR3 is 12 residues long. Germline values: CDR1 SNHLY, CDR2 FYNNEI. Thyroid surgery had not been preceded by any treatment in any patient. This clonotype originated in a female donor with papillary thyroid cancer or a benign thyroid nodule (not recorded which). Some clones in this sample may be carry-over from other donors' samples. The material sequenced was adjacent normal tissue. The rearrangement links TRBV2 to TRBJ2-5, with unresolved D. CDR3 residues: CASIGNLETQYF. The CDR3 DNA is TGTGCCAGCATCGGCAATCTAGAGACCCAGTACTTC.